This T cell receptor (beta chain) originates from a study of STAT3 mutations in large granular lymphocyte leukemia. Study-level findings and limits: In several patients, dominant TCR clone burden exceeded STAT3 mutant burden. Every T-cell large granular lymphocyte leukemia patient had at least one immunodominant TCR beta clonotype.

Sequencing used immunoSEQ multiplex PCR; TCRdb keeps in-frame clones, though not all of them. The data hold about 42,000 clones, with 81% observed a single time. V lost 4 bases and J lost 6; bases outside the gene matches: 9. This CDR3 region has 15 residues. Germline V gene data show CDR1 as MDHEN and CDR2 as SYDVKM. A word on this clone: The antigen remains unidentified.

The sequenced material came from PBMCs. J is TRBJ1-1 and V is TRBV28; 9 bases line up with TRBD1. The clonotype was recovered from a human donor with T large granular lymphocyte leukemia. Some clones in this sample may be carry-over from other donors' samples. The CDR3 DNA is TGTGCCAGCAGTTCCGGGACAGGGCATATCGCTGAAGCTTTCTTT. Translated, it gives CASSSGTGHIAEAFF.